What follows describes a single TCR beta chain. Antigen unknown. The naive CD8+ gate required CD45RO-CCR7+CD27+CD95- phenotype. The source of the sample is a study of CXCR3-negative and CXCR3-positive naive CD8 T cells. Notes on the study in general: TRB CDR3s of CXCR3-positive naive cells were more hydrophobic than those of CXCR3-negative naive cells. Because surface CD5 did not distinguish the naive subsets, TCR strength was inferred from TRB CDR3 properties.

TRB cDNA was prepared as libraries by UMI-labeled 5' RACE. TCRdb re-called the 5' RACE reads; every CDR3 protein appears as one record, without DNA. Its table lists over 150,000 distinct CDR3 sequences. The CDR3 contains 14 residues. CDR1 is LNHNV and CDR2 is YYDKDF in the germline V gene (reference sequence). Sequencing was done on a sample of naive CXCR3+ CD8+ T cells from blood. The subset is: CD45RO-CCR7+CD27+CD95- naive CD8+ T cells expressing CXCR3 (TNR3+). The source of this sequence is a human donor in good health. Some clones in this sample may be carry-over from other donors' samples. The rearrangement uses TRBV15 and TRBJ2-3; the D call of TRBD1 rests on TCRdb alone, since no DNA is present to check it. CDR3 region: CATGGGSPTDTQYF.